These 11 T cell receptor beta chains originate from one sample sequenced in a study of regulatory T cells in long-lasting Graves disease (dated by TCRdb to the early 2020s). The library relied on multiplex PCR. TCRdb shows the sequencer as Illumina HiSeq 4000. TCR beta libraries were built with iRepertoire HTBI primers and Arm-PCR amplification of CDR3 regions. TCRdb reprocessed the public reads (quality trimming at Q25 with fastp, clone calling with MiXCR) and kept in-frame beta chains. Identical CDR3 protein sequences are pooled into one entry, listed with their most common genes and DNA. The sample includes approximately 440,000 distinct CDR3 sequences, with around 16% observed a single time. The ten largest account for over 9% of the sample. This specimen's time point label, per the study, means: newly diagnosed GD, antithyroid drugs for less than 3 months. For both TCR sequencing and RNA sequencing, RNA was extracted from PBMCs in TRIzol.

These same records also appear under a second study, on T cells in Graves' hyperthyroidism and ophthalmopathy.

Sample: peripheral blood mononuclear cells (PBMCs), taken at new diagnosis, from a patient treated with antithyroid drugs. These receptor sequences come from a man aged 40-50 years with Graves disease. Donor details come from another sample of the same person, matched by shared clones.

This clonotype was seen repeatedly, ten times or more. This sequence joins TRBV13 and TRBJ1-2; no firm D call. The CDR3 runs to 13 residues. From germline, CDR1 is PRHDT and CDR2 FYEKMQ (reference sequence). V lost 2 bases, J lost 8 bases, and 12 bases lay in between. CDR3 DNA sequence: TGTGCCAGCAGCTTAAATAAGGCTGGGGGCTACACCTTC. Protein sequence: CASSLNKAGGYTF.

The rearrangement uses TRBV20-1 and TRBJ2-7; D call uncertain. Germline V gene data show CDR1 as DFQATT and CDR2 as SNEGSKA (reference sequence). The CDR3 has 15 residues. Deletions cut 6 bases from V and 5 bases from J, with 23 bases between. For the CDR3, the DNA is TGCAGTGCCCCCCTTAACCGGCAGGTTCTCGACGAGCAGTACTTC. Amino acids: CSAPLNRQVLDEQYF.

This clonotype was counted many times. The chain combines TRBV11-2 with TRBJ2-1; possible D gene TRBD2, 6 bases. With 5 bases removed from V and 6 bases from J, the gap between germline ends came to 14 bases. Germline CDR1 SGHAT, CDR2 FQNNGV. This CDR3 contains 14 residues. The CDR3 bases are TGTGCCAGCAGCAGAGCGACTAGTCCCAATGAGCAGTTCTTC. Translated, it gives CASSRATSPNEQFF.

This clonotype was counted at least ten times. The V gene is TRBV2, the J gene TRBJ2-1; no clear D. In germline, CDR1 is SNHLY, CDR2 FYNNEI. The CDR3 has 12 amino acids. Trimming took 2 bases from V and 8 from J, leaving 7 bases between them. The CDR3 DNA sequence: TGTGCCAGCAGTGAACGCGGCTATGAGCAGTTCTTC. It codes for CASSERGYEQFF.

This clonotype was seen at least ten times. This chain joins TRBV6-2 or TRBV6-3 and TRBJ2-3; TRBD2 agrees at 7 bases. The V segment lost 0 bases and the J segment 2 bases; nucleotides outside the gene matches: 5. This CDR3 region has 16 residues. The germline gives CDR1 MNHEY, CDR2 SVGEGT. CDR3 DNA: TGTGCCAGCAGTTACTCCCTAGCGGATTTCACAGATACGCAGTATTTT. Translating gives CASSYSLADFTDTQYF.

This clonotype has a count of ten or more. This sequence joins TRBV2 and TRBJ2-7, with D possibly called TRBD1 or TRBD2 (5 bases each). Trimming stripped 6 bases from V and 3 bases from J, with 9 bases between. CDR1 and CDR2 from the germline V gene are SNHLY and FYNNEI. The CDR3 consists of 12 residues. The CDR3 DNA reads TGTGCCAGCAGCCGGGGACGCTACGAGCAGTACTTC. Residues: CASSRGRYEQYF.

The rearrangement links TRBV29-1 to TRBJ1-1; tentative D call: TRBD1 (5 bases). V was shortened by 3 bases and J by 0 bases, with 11 bases between the two germline ends. This CDR3 contains 14 residues. Germline V lookup: CDR1 SQVTM, CDR2 ANQGSEA. CDR3 sequence: CSVDRGALNTEAFF. CDR3 DNA sequence: TGCAGCGTTGATAGAGGGGCGTTGAACACTGAAGCTTTCTTT.

This clonotype was found many times. The V and J genes are TRBV11-3 and TRBJ2-5; 8 bases match TRBD1. Trimming took 5 bases from V and 2 from J; bases not matched to a gene: 7. This CDR3 region has 15 residues. The germline V gene encodes CDR1 SGHNT and CDR2 YENEEA. CDR3 sequence (DNA): TGTGCCAGCAGCCAACTGACAGGGGCGCAAGAGACCCAGTACTTC. As protein: CASSQLTGAQETQYF.

This clonotype was found many times. This chain connects TRBV5-1 to TRBJ1-3; D is perhaps TRBD1 (5 bases). The ends were cut back, 0 bases at V and 7 bases at J, with 11 bases in the middle. The CDR3 runs 14 residues. Looked up from germline, CDR1 is SGHRS and CDR2 is YFSETQ. For the CDR3, the DNA is TGCGCCAGCAGCTTGGGGGACGCCCGGAACACCATATATTTT. This encodes CASSLGDARNTIYF.

This rearrangement joins TRBV7-8 to TRBJ2-3; D is ambiguous. The CDR3 has 15 amino acids. Germline V CDR1 and CDR2: SGHVS, FQNEAQ. Trimming removed 4 bases at V and 2 bases at J, with 13 bases between. DNA of the CDR3: TGTGCCAGCAGCTCCCGGAATCCTAACACAGATACGCAGTATTTT. Protein product: CASSSRNPNTDTQYF.

The V gene is TRBV29-1, the J gene TRBJ2-7; D not resolved. Germline V gene data show CDR1 as SQVTM and CDR2 as ANQGSEA. The CDR3 loop spans 13 amino acids. Trimming shortened V by 7 bases and J by 1 base, and 14 bases separated the two germline ends. CDR3 protein: CSASGPSSYEQYF. Written as DNA, the CDR3 is TGCAGCGCGAGTGGTCCCTCTTCCTACGAGCAGTACTTC.